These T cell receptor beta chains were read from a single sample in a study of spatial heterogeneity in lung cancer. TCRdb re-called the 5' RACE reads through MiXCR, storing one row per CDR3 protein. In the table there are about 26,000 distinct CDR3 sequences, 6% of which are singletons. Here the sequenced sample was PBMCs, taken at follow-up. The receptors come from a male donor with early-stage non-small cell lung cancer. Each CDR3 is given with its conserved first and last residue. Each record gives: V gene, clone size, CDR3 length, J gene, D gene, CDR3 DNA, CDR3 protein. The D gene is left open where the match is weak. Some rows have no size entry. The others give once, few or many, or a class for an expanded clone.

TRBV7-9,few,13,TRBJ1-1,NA,TGTGCCAGCAGCTTCGGACAGTCCACTGAAGCTTTCTTT,CASSFGQSTEAFF
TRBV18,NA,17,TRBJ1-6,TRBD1,TGTGCCAGCTCACCAGGCAATACAGGGGGGGTGAAGTCACCCCTCCACTTT,CASSPGNTGGVKSPLHF
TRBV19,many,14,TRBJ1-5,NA,TGTGCCAGTAGGGAGAGACATAGCAATCAGCCCCAGCATTTT,CASRERHSNQPQHF
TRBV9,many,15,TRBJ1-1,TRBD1,TGTGCCAGCAGCTCGGGGGACAGGTTGGGCACTGAAGCTTTCTTT,CASSSGDRLGTEAFF
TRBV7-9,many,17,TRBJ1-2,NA,TGTGCCAGCCGTCCATTGGGAGAGACCTTGTACGACTATGGCTACACCTTC,CASRPLGETLYDYGYTF
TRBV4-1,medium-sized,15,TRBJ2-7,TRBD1,TGCGCCAGCAGCCAAGGGAGACAGGGGCCCTACGAGCAGTACTTC,CASSQGRQGPYEQYF
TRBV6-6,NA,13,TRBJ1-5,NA,TGTGCCAGCAGTTACAGAGTAAATCAGCCCCAGCATTTT,CASSYRVNQPQHF
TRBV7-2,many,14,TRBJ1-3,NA,TGTGCCAGCAGCCCCCGCAGGGAAGGAGACACCATATATTTT,CASSPRREGDTIYF
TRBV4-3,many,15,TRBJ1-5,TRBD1,TGCGCCAGCAGCCCCGACAGGGTGAGCAATCAGCCCCAGCATTTT,CASSPDRVSNQPQHF
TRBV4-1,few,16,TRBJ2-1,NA,TGCGCCAGCAGCCAACGAGGACCTATGACTCACAATGAGCAGTTCTTC,CASSQRGPMTHNEQFF
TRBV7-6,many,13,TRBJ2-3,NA,TGTGCCAGCAGTCTAGTTTATAGGGTAGGGTTCTCTTTT,CASSLVYRVGFSF
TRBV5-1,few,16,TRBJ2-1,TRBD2,TGCGCCAGCAGCTTTCAGGGTTTAGGGCTAGCGGGTGAGCAGTTCTTC,CASSFQGLGLAGEQFF
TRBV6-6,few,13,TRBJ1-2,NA,TGTGCCAGCATTCAAACGGGAACTATGGGCTACACCTTC,CASIQTGTMGYTF
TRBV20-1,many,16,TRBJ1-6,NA,TGCAGTGCTAGAGATCCTAGTGAGGAGGGCAATTCACCCCTCCACTTT,CSARDPSEEGNSPLHF
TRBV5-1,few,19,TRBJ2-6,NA,TGCGCCAGCAGCTTGGCCCCAGGGGGGCCTAGCTCTGGGGCCAACGTCCTGACTTTC,CASSLAPGGPSSGANVLTF
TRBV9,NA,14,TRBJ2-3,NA,TGTGCCAGCAGCGTAGATGGGGGCGCCACCACGCAGTATTTT,CASSVDGGATTQYF
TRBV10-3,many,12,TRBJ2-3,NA,TGTGCCATCAGTGAGTCGGGAGATACGCAGTATTTT,CAISESGDTQYF
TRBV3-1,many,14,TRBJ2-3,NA,TGTGCCAGCAGCCAAGAGCAGCTCACAGATACGCAGTATTTT,CASSQEQLTDTQYF
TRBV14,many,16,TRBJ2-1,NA,TGTGCCAGCAGCCCCCAGGGGGGAGCGCTCTACAATGAGCAGTTCTTC,CASSPQGGALYNEQFF
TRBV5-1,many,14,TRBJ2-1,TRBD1,TGCGCCAGCAGTCCCGGGACAGGGCGCAATGAGCAGTTCTTC,CASSPGTGRNEQFF
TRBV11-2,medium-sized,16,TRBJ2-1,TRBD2,TGTGCCAGCAGCGCCGAGGGACTAGCAGAGGCCAATGAGCAGTTCTTC,CASSAEGLAEANEQFF
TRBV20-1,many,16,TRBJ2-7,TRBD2,TGCAGTGCTAGAGAAACAGGCCTAGCGGGGCGGTACGAGCAGTACTTC,CSARETGLAGRYEQYF
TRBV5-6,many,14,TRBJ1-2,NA,TGTGCCAGCAGCTATGGGCAAGGGGTTTACGGCTACACCTTC,CASSYGQGVYGYTF
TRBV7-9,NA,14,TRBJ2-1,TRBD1,TGTGCCAGCAGCTCCTGGACAGGGGGCAATGAGCAGTTCTTC,CASSSWTGGNEQFF
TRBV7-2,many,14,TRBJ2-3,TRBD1,TGTGCCAGCAGCGCACAGGGGGGCACAGATACGCAGTATTTT,CASSAQGGTDTQYF
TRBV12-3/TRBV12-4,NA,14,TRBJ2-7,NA,TGTGCCAGCAGTCTGGCGGACGGGAAGATAGAGCAGTACTTC,CASSLADGKIEQYF
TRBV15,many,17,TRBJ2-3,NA,TGTGCCACCAGCGGGGGACTCCACTTATGGAGCACAGATACGCAGTATTTT,CATSGGLHLWSTDTQYF
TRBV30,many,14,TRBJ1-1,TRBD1,TGTGCCCGGAAAGCGACAGGGGTTGGTACTGAAGCTTTCTTT,CARKATGVGTEAFF
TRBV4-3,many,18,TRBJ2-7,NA,TGCGCCAGCAGCCAAGATTTAGCCTCGGCGGCGGGCCTCGGCGAGCAGTACTTC,CASSQDLASAAGLGEQYF
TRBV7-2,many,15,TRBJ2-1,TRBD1,TGTGCCAGCAGCTCAAAGGTGACAGGGTTCGATGAGCAGTTCTTC,CASSSKVTGFDEQFF
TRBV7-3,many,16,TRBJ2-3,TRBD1,TGTGCCAGCAGCTCGGGGACAGGGGTTGGCACAGATACGCAGTATTTT,CASSSGTGVGTDTQYF
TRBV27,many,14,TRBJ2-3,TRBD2,TGTGCCAGCAGCTCCACAGCGGGAGCAGATACGCAGTATTTT,CASSSTAGADTQYF
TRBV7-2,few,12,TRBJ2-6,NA,TGTGCCAGCGCCGGGGGGGCCAACGTCCTGACTTTC,CASAGGANVLTF
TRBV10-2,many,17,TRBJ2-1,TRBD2,TGCGCCAGCAGTGTGCGGACTAGCGGGGGGGCCAGTGGTGAGCAGTTCTTC,CASSVRTSGGASGEQFF
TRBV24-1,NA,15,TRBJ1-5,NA,TGTGCCACCAGTGACCCTTCCCGCGGCAATCAGCCCCAGCATTTT,CATSDPSRGNQPQHF
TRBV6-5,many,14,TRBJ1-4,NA,TGTGCCAGCTGCATGGCGGGGGGTGATGAAAAACTGTTTTTT,CASCMAGGDEKLFF
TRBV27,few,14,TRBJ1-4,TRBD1,TGTGCCAGCAGTTTTATAGGGGGCGGTGAAAAACTGTTTTTT,CASSFIGGGEKLFF
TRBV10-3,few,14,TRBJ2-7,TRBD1,TGTGCCATCAGTGAGACAGGGGAGCCATACGAGCAGTACTTC,CAISETGEPYEQYF
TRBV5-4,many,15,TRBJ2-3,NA,TGTGCCAGCAGCTTGGGGTACAGGACCACAGATACGCAGTATTTT,CASSLGYRTTDTQYF
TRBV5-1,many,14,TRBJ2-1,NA,TGCGCCAGCAGCATCAGGAGGGCCGGAGATGAGCAGTTCTTC,CASSIRRAGDEQFF
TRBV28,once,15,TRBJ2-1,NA,TGTGCCAGCAGCCTACCCCCCGACAGGTACAATGAGCAGTTCTTC,CASSLPPDRYNEQFF
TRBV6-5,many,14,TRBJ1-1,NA,TGTGCCAGCAGTGGCCGAAGCTCTAACACTGAAGCTTTCTTT,CASSGRSSNTEAFF
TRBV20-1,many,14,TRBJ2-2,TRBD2,TGCAGTGCTAGAAGGGGACTAGCGACCGGGGAGCTGTTTTTT,CSARRGLATGELFF
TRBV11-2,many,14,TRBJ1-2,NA,TGTGCCAGCAGCTTAACATCGTACTATGCTGGCTACACCTTC,CASSLTSYYAGYTF
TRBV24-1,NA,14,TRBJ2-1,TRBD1,TGTGCCACCAATTCCGGACAGGGTAGCAATGAGCAGTTCTTC,CATNSGQGSNEQFF
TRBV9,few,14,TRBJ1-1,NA,TGTGCCAGCAGCACGGGACGGATGAACACTGAAGCTTTCTTT,CASSTGRMNTEAFF
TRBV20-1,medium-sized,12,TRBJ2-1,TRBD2,TGCAGTGCCAGGACTAGCGAGATCGAGCAGTTCTTC,CSARTSEIEQFF
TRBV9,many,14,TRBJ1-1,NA,TGTGCCAGCAGCGTAGCAGTCATGAACACTGAAGCTTTCTTT,CASSVAVMNTEAFF
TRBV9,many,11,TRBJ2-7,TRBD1,TGTGCCAAGGGGGCACCCTACGAGCAGTACTTC,CAKGAPYEQYF